Below, one TCR beta chain is given with its context. No antigen is known for it. TCR beta CDR3 was sequenced at survey depth on immunoSEQ. Only in-frame clones appear in the TCRdb table, and some are missing; sequencing was by immunoSEQ multiplex PCR. This table holds approximately 5,700 clones, over 50% found once. The source of the sample is a study of CD8 T cell repertoires and HIV-1 epitope variants. Study details: T cells were stimulated with Twenty-five Gag and Nef peptides separately. Study outcomes and limitations: Under ten antigen-specific TCR beta clonotypes were found; roughly 6 seemed cross-reactive to variants.

The sequence was obtained from a male donor with HIV. Material for sequencing was cultured CD8+ T cells derived from PBMCs.

CDR3 sequence (DNA): TGTGCCAGCAGTTACTCGTCATGGGCGGTGAACACTGAAGCTTTCTTT. Protein: CASSYSSWAVNTEAFF. The genes are TRBV6-5 and TRBJ1-1; D is unclear. The CDR3 has 16 amino acids. Trimming removed 0 bases from V and 0 bases from J, with 11 bases in between. Germline CDR1 reads MNHEY; CDR2 reads SVGAGI.